Following are 12 T cell receptor beta chains from one sample sequenced in a study of shared clonotypes between healthy human individuals. The repertoire was sequenced with immunoSEQ multiplex PCR; TCRdb's copy has only in-frame clones and lacks some. The profile shows roughly 760,000 clones, 74% of them singletons. Sequencing used memory CD4+ T cells sorted from blood. Stated subset: CD45RA-negative fraction. Receptors originate from a woman aged 25 to 39 in good health.

The V gene is TRBV4-1, the J gene TRBJ2-7, with 8 bases identical to TRBD1. Germline CDR1 and CDR2: MGHRA and YSYEKL. The ends lost 5 bases at V and 1 base at J; junction bases unmatched: 16. The CDR3 runs 18 residues. The CDR3 protein is CASSYAPLGTGSSYEQYF. In DNA form, the CDR3 reads TGCGCCAGCAGCTATGCCCCCCTCGGGACAGGTAGTTCCTACGAGCAGTACTTC.

The V call is TRBV19, the J call TRBJ2-5; 8 bases match TRBD2. The CDR3 consists of 14 residues. CDR1 and CDR2 (germline): LNHDA, SQIVND (reference sequence). Trimming removed 4 bases from V and 6 bases from J; junction bases left unmatched: 7. This chain's CDR3 is CASSRTSSTKTQYF. DNA for the CDR3: TGTGCCAGTAGTAGGACTAGCTCCACGAAGACCCAGTACTTC.

As regards this clone: This sequence may be a read error, since a much larger clone differs from it by one base. The sample has other DNA sequences that encode this CDR3 too. The V call is TRBV5-1, the J call TRBJ2-3, with no clear D. The V gene lost 2 bases and the J gene lost 3 bases, with 7 bases spanning the gap. The length of the CDR3 is 13 residues. Germline-derived CDR1 and CDR2 are SGHRS and YFSETQ. For the CDR3, the DNA is TGCGCCAGCAGCTTTGGGCAGACAGATACGCAGTATTTT. Its translation: CASSFGQTDTQYF.

The chain recombines TRBV29-1 with TRBJ1-2; no clear D gene. The CDR3 has 11 amino acids. With 4 bases removed from V and 2 bases from J, the gap between germline ends came to 5 bases. The germline CDR1 and CDR2 sequences are SQVTM and ANQGSEA. The CDR3 DNA reads as TGCAGCGTTGTGGAGAACTATGGCTACACCTTC. Translated: CSVVENYGYTF. The variable domain in full, with the rest retrieved from reference TRBV29-1 and TRBJ1-2, is SAVISQKPSRDICQRGTSLTIQCQVDSQVTMMFWYRQQPGQSLTLIATANQGSEATYESGFVIDKFPISRPNLTFSTLTVSNMSPEDSSIYLCSVVENYGYTFGSGTRLTVV.

DNA of the CDR3: TGCGCCAGCAGCCAGCCCCTGGCAGGGTCGAAATACGAGCAGTACTTC. Its translation is CASSQPLAGSKYEQYF. V and J are TRBV4-1 and TRBJ2-7; weak D call: TRBD1 (5 bases). This CDR3 spans 16 amino acids. Trimming pared 3 bases from V and 4 bases from J, leaving 19 bases between. CDR1 and CDR2 (germline): MGHRA, YSYEKL.

This clone was seen more than once but under ten times. The V and J genes are TRBV4-1 and TRBJ2-4, with TRBD2 matching 11 bases. The CDR3 contains 18 residues. Germline-derived CDR1 and CDR2 are MGHRA and YSYEKL. Germline trimming cut 4 bases from V and 2 bases from J; bases unmatched to any gene: 10. The CDR3 sequence: CASSLSEVAGGPKNIQYF. CDR3 nucleotide sequence: TGCGCCAGCAGCCTCTCCGAGGTAGCGGGAGGGCCCAAAAACATTCAGTACTTC.

V gene TRBV28 combines with J gene TRBJ2-7; D is undetermined. The CDR3 covers 11 residues. From germline, CDR1 is MDHEN and CDR2 SYDVKM. V dropped 8 bases and J dropped 7 bases, with 12 bases sitting between them. CDR3 region: CASSSWGEQYF. DNA for the CDR3: TGTGCCAGCTCGTCGTGGGGAGAGCAGTACTTC.

In this sample, this clone turned up a few times. The chain uses TRBV25-1 and TRBJ2-7, with TRBD2 matching 8 bases. V lost 1 base, J lost 5 bases, and 7 bases stayed unmatched. This CDR3 region has 15 residues. CDR1 and CDR2 (germline): MGHDK, SYGVNS. CDR3 sequence (DNA): TGTGCCAGCAGTGAATCTGGCGGGAGGTTCGACGAGCAGTACTTC. Translating it yields CASSESGGRFDEQYF.

The V gene is TRBV7-6, the J gene TRBJ2-5; D not resolved. Germline lookup yields CDR1 SGHVS and CDR2 FNYEAQ. The V end lost 5 bases, the J end lost 7 bases, and 23 bases lay between the germline ends. This CDR3 has 16 amino acids. CDR3 loop: CASSPYRPPITGTQYF. CDR3 DNA: TGTGCCAGCAGCCCTTACCGACCCCCCATCACGGGGACCCAGTACTTC.

This rearrangement joins TRBV27 to TRBJ2-7; D unresolved. V lost 5 bases and J 0 bases, leaving 11 bases between the germline ends. In germline, CDR1 is MNHEY, CDR2 SMNVEV (reference sequence). CDR3 length equals 14 residues. The CDR3 loop reads CASSLEQHSYEQYF. CDR3 nucleotide sequence: TGTGCCAGCAGTCTCGAACAGCACTCCTACGAGCAGTACTTC.

The V call is TRBV6-5, the J call TRBJ1-4, with 9 bases matching TRBD1. CDR1 is MNHEY and CDR2 is SVGAGI in the germline V gene. The CDR3 covers 15 residues. Unmatched junction bases numbered 9, after V lost 5 bases and J lost 8 bases. CDR3 region: CASSTDRGFGEKLFF. CDR3 coding DNA: TGTGCCAGCAGTACCGACAGGGGGTTCGGCGAAAAACTGTTTTTT.

J is TRBJ2-7 and V is TRBV5-1; D is undetermined. The CDR3 has 14 residues. V lost 0 bases and J lost 3, with 10 bases in between. Germline lookup yields CDR1 SGHRS and CDR2 YFSETQ. In nucleotides, the CDR3 is TGCGCCAGCAGCTTGGATATCGACCTCTACGAGCAGTACTTC. Protein sequence: CASSLDIDLYEQYF. Drawing the rest from reference TRBV5-1 and TRBJ2-7, the complete variable domain is KAGVTQTPRYLIKTRGQQVTLSCSPISGHRSVSWYQQTPGQGLQFLFEYFSETQRNKGNFPGRFSGRQFSNSRSEMNVSTLELGDSALYLCASSLDIDLYEQYFGPGTRLTVT.